This T cell receptor beta chain was identified in a study of CD8+CD57+ T cells in acquired aplastic anemia (dated by TCRdb to the late 2010s). Regarding the study in general: A mean of around 3.3 ug of DNA, ranging from roughly 0.19 to 27.4 ug, was extracted from sorted CD4+ and CD8+ cells. A CD8+CD57+ expansion meant a frequency higher than the mean frequency seen in healthy subjects. General conclusions and limits of the study: CD8+ Simpson's diversity did not differ significantly between patients and healthy controls (P=0.060). Roughly 30 CD8+ CDR3 sequences were found to be shared between patients and controls, but these sequences appeared to be highly expressed in patients and within the immunodominant clones of the patients.

The patients picked for sequencing were ones in whom flow cytometry had shown an expansion of CD8+CD57+ cells. Every patient had a diagnosis of severe acquired aplastic anemia based on International Study of Aplastic Anemia and Agranulocytosis and Camitta criteria. Patients had received no therapy at the time of blood sampling. The study deep-sequenced TCR repertoires of sorted CD4+ and CD8+ blood T cells from severe aplastic anemia patients and healthy subjects. Patients were enrolled in the USA under clinicaltrials.gov protocols 00001620, 01623167, 00001397, 00071045, 00081523 and 00961064. Ficoll-Paque density gradient centrifugation was used to isolate peripheral blood mononuclear cells. Before DNA extraction, CD4+ and CD8+ T cells were sorted with FACS or magnetic beads. Genomic DNA served as template for TCR beta VDJ combination and CDR3 sequence profiling. An Illumina HiSeq 2000 was the platform used for TCR repertoire sequencing. Processing in the source paper ran as follows. Repertoire assessment relied on Simpson's diversity index, CDR3 size and DJ length profiles, and TRBV/TRBJ rearrangement plots. The most abundant DNA sequence in the deep sequencing data was defined as the immunodominant clone. CDR3 amino acid sequences were checked for sharing across subjects and were also compared against the VDJdb database and published repertoires. The public reads were run again by TCRdb, first through fastp at Q25 and then through MiXCR, and only productive beta chains were kept. A single entry per CDR3 protein holds the most common genes and DNA from its merged rows. The V and J calls here are based on TCRdb, not the publication. The sample has 450,000 to 550,000 distinct CDR3 sequences on record, around 30% of them singletons. The top ten constitute under 0.95% of the sample.

As concerns this clonotype: What this receptor recognizes is not known. The input lacks base qualities; no much larger clone sits a single base away.

V loses 8 bases of germline sequence and J loses 0 bases, and the interval between the two ends is 7 bases. Measured from the cysteine to the phenylalanine, the CDR3 is 12 residues long. The only DNA kept is the CDR3, 36 bases in frame from the first base. CDR1 and CDR2 (KGHSH, LQKENI) derive from the germline V gene. The chain joins TRBV18 to TRBJ1-1; no D gene call is confident. The sequencing sample was made of sorted CD4+, CD8+, or CD8+CD57+ T cells (not recorded which) from PBMCs. The sequence derives from a human donor with aplastic anemia. The nucleotide sequence reads as follows: TGTGCCAGCGCTTCCATGAACACTGAAGCTTTCTTT. It encodes CASASMNTEAFF.